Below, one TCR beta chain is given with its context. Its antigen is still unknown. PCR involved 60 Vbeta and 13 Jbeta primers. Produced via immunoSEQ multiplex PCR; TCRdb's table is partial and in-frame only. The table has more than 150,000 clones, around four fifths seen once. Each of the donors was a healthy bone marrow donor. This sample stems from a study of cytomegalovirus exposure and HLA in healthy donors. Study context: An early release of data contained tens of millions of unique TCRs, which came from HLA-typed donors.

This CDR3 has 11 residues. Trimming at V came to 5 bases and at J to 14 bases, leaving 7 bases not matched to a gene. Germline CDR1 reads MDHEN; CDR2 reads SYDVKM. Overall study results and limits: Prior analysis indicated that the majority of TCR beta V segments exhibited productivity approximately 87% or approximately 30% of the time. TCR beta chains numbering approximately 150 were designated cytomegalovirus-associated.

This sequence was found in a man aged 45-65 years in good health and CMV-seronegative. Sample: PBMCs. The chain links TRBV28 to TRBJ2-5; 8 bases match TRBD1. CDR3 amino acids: CASSLDRGAYF. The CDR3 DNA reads TGTGCCAGCAGTCTCGACAGGGGAGCCTACTTC.